At least ten counts were recorded for the clone carrying this T cell receptor beta chain. What it binds is unknown. Synthesis of cDNA was performed by 5'RACE using 10-nucleotide random UMIs. Over 180 million TCR-beta sequences from 15-18 subjects came from every sequencing run. One entry per CDR3 protein, called by TCRdb with MiXCR from the 5' RACE reads. This table holds 50,000 or so distinct CDR3 sequences, about an eighth found once. Time point here: longitudinal time-point 2. PBMCs numbering 2 million and stored at -80 C yielded the unsorted libraries. This sample was included in a study of neurological immune-mediated disorders. Regarding the study as a whole: No sharing of CDR3 amino acid sequences was observed among expanded clones across subjects, suggesting private repertoires in all groups.

Between the trimmed V and J ends, which lost 3 bases and 2 bases, there was a span of 10 bases. Germline V gives CDR1 DFQATT, CDR2 SNEGSKA (reference sequence). CDR3 length: 14 residues. This clonotype was sampled from a male donor with HTLV-1-associated myelopathy (HAM/TSP). Source material: PBMCs. The chain joins TRBV20-1 to TRBJ2-2, with D unresolved. CDR3 coding DNA: TGCAGTGCTAGCAGGTCCAGTAACACCGGGGAGCTGTTTTTT. Translation gives CSASRSSNTGELFF.